This T cell receptor beta chain was recovered during a study of cytomegalovirus exposure and HLA in healthy donors. Between the trimmed V and J ends, which lost 4 bases and 5 bases, there was a span of 11 bases. CDR3 length equals 12 residues. Per the germline V gene, CDR1 is GTSNPN and CDR2 is SVGIG (reference sequence). Study results and caveats: TRBV6-2, TRBV6-3 and other indistinguishable V segments were excluded.

Turning to this clone: The antigen is not known.

Nominally healthy donors were sampled, though unrecorded immune exposures were likely. The primer mix had 60 Vbeta and 13 Jbeta primers. The data were produced by immunoSEQ multiplex PCR, yet TCRdb's version contains in-frame clones alone and is incomplete. The sample lists some 110,000 clones; about four fifths were seen once. This TCR derives from a middle-aged man in good health and CMV-seronegative. The material sequenced was PBMCs. This chain uses TRBV30 with TRBJ1-1; a weak D match, TRBD1 (6 bases). Here the CDR3 DNA reads TGTGCCTGGATCATAGGGGGAACTGAAGCTTTCTTT. Protein sequence: CAWIIGGTEAFF.